This note documents a single T cell receptor beta chain sequence. Its matching antigen is unknown. The data are from a study of beta chain features in type 1 diabetes. Sorting with CD45RO/CCR7/CD25/CD127/CD95/CD27 yielded naive, central memory, regulatory and stem-like memory CD4+ cells. Populations isolated by sorting all had purity greater than 95%. The CDR3 totals 16 residues. V shed 6 bases and J shed 6 bases, with 22 bases lying between them. Germline V CDR1 and CDR2: SGHRS, YFSETQ. Overall study results and limits: Fewer junction insertions and more nucleotide deletions appeared in type 1 diabetes patients. The study found that naive, central memory and Treg TCRB repertoires appeared more similar in patients than in healthy donors. Moderate yet significant TCRB CDR3 shortening was seen in Type 1 diabetes patients in all four CD4+ subsets.

cDNA synthesis used the whole RNA isolate, giving expressed TCRB sequences. Profiled with immunoSEQ multiplex PCR; TCRdb holds only in-frame clones, not every one. The table lists 600,000 to 700,000 clones, over 10% of them singletons, with less than 0.025% in the top ten. This clonotype was sampled from a man aged 18 to 29 with type 1 diabetes. The chain is built from TRBV5-1 and TRBJ1-5; a weak D match, TRBD1 (5 bases). The sequencing sample was made of naive CD4+ T cells from blood. This chain's CDR3 is CASTLGPGGTGQPQHF. The CDR3 DNA follows: TGCGCCAGCACCCTGGGGCCGGGCGGTACTGGTCAGCCCCAGCATTTT.